The present T cell receptor (beta chain) was sequenced within a study of vaccination effects on CD4 cells after COVID-19. This clone was seen only a few times. Its antigen is unknown. Clones were sequenced by immunoSEQ multiplex PCR, and TCRdb holds only the in-frame ones, with some missing. The sample includes about 20,000 clones, approximately 81% of them seen just once. ViraFEST assay sequencing came after antigen-specific CD4+ T cells were expanded with viral peptide pools. Isolation of CD4+ T cells took place after about nine days of culture. None of the vaccinated had previously contracted SARS-CoV-2, and their nucleocapsid antibodies tested negative. Cultures used roughly 2.2 million PBMC per well, 9 to 10 IU/ml IL-2 and roughly 10 ug/ml peptides. The ends were cut back, 0 bases at V and 0 bases at J, with 7 bases in the middle. This CDR3 has 16 amino acids. In germline, CDR1 is SGDLS, CDR2 YYNGEE.

The source material was CD4+ T cells from PBMCs cultured with HCoV-NL63 spike peptides, sampled before COVID-19 vaccination. This chain links TRBV9 with TRBJ1-6; D gene ambiguous. The origin of this receptor is a human donor who received a COVID-19 vaccine. The CDR3 spells CASSVGPSSYNSPLHF. CDR3 DNA: TGTGCCAGCAGCGTAGGTCCGAGCTCCTATAATTCACCCCTCCACTTT.